The rows below give T cell receptor beta chains drawn from one sample of a study of OX40 agonist ivuxolimab in advanced cancers. The assay was immunoSEQ multiplex PCR, and TCRdb's table has in-frame clones only and misses some. The data show some 77,000 clones, approximately 85% seen once. Sequencing was performed on CD4+ or CD8+ T cells sorted from blood, taken in a trial of the OX40 agonist ivuxolimab. Every receptor here comes from an adult with an advanced solid tumor such as melanoma, head and neck, liver or kidney cancer. Both conserved end residues are part of each CDR3. Each record gives: clone size, J gene, D gene, V gene, CDR3 DNA, CDR3 protein. A D gene is named only where the DNA matches it firmly. The size field is filled for only some rows; it gives once, few, many or a size class.

>once|TRBJ1-1|.|TRBV28
TGTGCCAGCAGTTCTTGGGGGGGATCAAGGACTGAAGCTTTCTTT
CASSSWGGSRTEAFF
>.|TRBJ2-7|TRBD2|TRBV9
TGTGCCAGCAGCAGACAAACTAGCGGGGAACCTTACGAGCAGTACTTC
CASSRQTSGEPYEQYF
>.|TRBJ2-4|.|TRBV5-6
TGTGCCAGCAGCTTCTTCGGGGTGGGGGGCGAAAACATTCAGTACTTC
CASSFFGVGGENIQYF
>.|TRBJ1-1|.|TRBV19
TGTGCCAGCGTCTTTACACACCTGCGAGGAGGGACAAGGGCTGAAGCTTTCTTT
CASVFTHLRGGTRAEAFF
>.|TRBJ2-6|TRBD1|TRBV2
TGTGCCAGCAGGGCCGGGACAGGGGGCCTAAAGGGGGCCAACGTCCTGACTTTC
CASRAGTGGLKGANVLTF
>.|TRBJ1-3|TRBD1|TRBV14
TGTGCCAGCAGCCTCCGGGACAGGGGCAGAAACACCATATATTTT
CASSLRDRGRNTIYF
>.|TRBJ2-2|.|TRBV6-5
TGTGCCAGCAGTTACTCCAGGAGTACGAGGGAGCTGTTTTTT
CASSYSRSTRELFF
>.|TRBJ2-5|TRBD1|TRBV7-9
TGTGCCAGCAGCCTCGGGACAGGGGGATTTTCATCGGAAGAGACCCAGTACTTC
CASSLGTGGFSSEETQYF
>.|TRBJ1-3|.|TRBV27
TGTGCCAGCAGTTTATCAGGGACTGGAAACACCATATATTTT
CASSLSGTGNTIYF
>.|TRBJ1-6|.|TRBV28
TGTGCCAGCATAAGAGGACCACCTAATTCACCCCTCCACTTT
CASIRGPPNSPLHF
>.|TRBJ2-5|TRBD1|TRBV5-1
TGCGCCAGCAGCTGGACGGGACAGGGAGGCGAGACCCAGTACTTC
CASSWTGQGGETQYF
>once|TRBJ2-7|.|TRBV11-2
TGTGCCAGCAGCTTAGAGGGCAGGGGTTCTTACGAGCAGTACTTC
CASSLEGRGSYEQYF
>.|TRBJ2-7|.|TRBV7-6
TGTGCCAGCAGCCCCACAGGCCGGTACTACGAGCAGTACTTC
CASSPTGRYYEQYF
>.|TRBJ1-1|TRBD1|TRBV29-1
TGCAGCGTAAACACAGGGGGCGCAGACTCTGAAGCTTTCTTT
CSVNTGGADSEAFF
>.|TRBJ2-5|TRBD1|TRBV5-4
TGTGCCAGCAGTCCGGACAGGTCGGAGACCCAGTACTTC
CASSPDRSETQYF
>.|TRBJ1-1|.|TRBV5-1
TGCGCCAGCAGCTCCAGGGGAGGCACTGAAGCTTTCTTT
CASSSRGGTEAFF
>few|TRBJ2-7|TRBD2|TRBV7-3
TGTGCCAGCAGCTTAACTAGCGGGACCGAGCAGTACTTC
CASSLTSGTEQYF
>.|TRBJ2-7|TRBD1|TRBV6-5
TGTGCCAGCAATGTACAGGGGAATATCTACGAGCAGTACTTC
CASNVQGNIYEQYF
>.|TRBJ1-1|.|TRBV19
TGTGCCAGTCGCCACGCGACTGTGATGAACACTGAAGCTTTCTTT
CASRHATVMNTEAFF
>.|TRBJ2-3|.|TRBV6-8
TGTGCCAGCAGTTACACGGTTAACACAGATACGCAGTATTTT
CASSYTVNTDTQYF
>.|TRBJ2-7|.|TRBV6-5
TGTGCCAGCAGTTATAGGTACGAGCAGTACTTC
CASSYRYEQYF
>.|TRBJ2-5|.|TRBV2
TGTGCCAGCAGCTCCCGGACGTTACCCCTTCCCCAGTACTTC
CASSSRTLPLPQYF
>.|TRBJ2-1|.|TRBV28
TGTGCCAGCAGTCTCCCAAGGTACAATGAGCAGTTCTTC
CASSLPRYNEQFF
>.|TRBJ2-2|TRBD2|TRBV9
TGTGCCAGCAGCGTAGGTGCTAGCGGGAGAATCGGGGAGCTGTTTTTT
CASSVGASGRIGELFF
>.|TRBJ1-5|.|TRBV4-1
TGCGCCAGCAGCCACCGGGACGGAAATAGCAATCAGCCCCAGCATTTT
CASSHRDGNSNQPQHF
>.|TRBJ1-5|.|TRBV25-1
TGTGCCACCCAAGGGGCAGGTCATAGCAATCAGCCCCAGCATTTT
CATQGAGHSNQPQHF
>.|TRBJ1-1|.|TRBV6-6
TGTGCCAGTCGGGGCGGGAACACTGAAGCTTTCTTT
CASRGGNTEAFF
>.|TRBJ2-7|TRBD1|TRBV10-3
TGTGCCATCAGTGAGCCCTTCCTACAGGGGGCGAGTTACTACGAGCAGTACTTC
CAISEPFLQGASYYEQYF
>.|TRBJ2-2|.|TRBV6-5
TGTGCCAGCAGTCAATCGACAGTCTACACCGGGGAGCTGTTTTTT
CASSQSTVYTGELFF
>.|TRBJ2-1|TRBD2|TRBV7-9
TGTGCCAGCAGGCGGGAGGCATACTCCTACAATGAGCAGTTCTTC
CASRREAYSYNEQFF
>.|TRBJ1-5|TRBD1|TRBV27
TGTGCCAGCAGTCTTTCGACAGGGAATCAGCCCCAGCATTTT
CASSLSTGNQPQHF
>.|TRBJ1-5|.|TRBV27
TGTGCCAGCAGTCCCGCGGGTGGGGGGTTTCAGCCCCAGCATTTT
CASSPAGGGFQPQHF
>.|TRBJ2-7|.|TRBV7-2
TGTGCCAGCAGCTTACTATTCGAGCAGTACTTC
CASSLLFEQYF
>few|TRBJ1-3|.|TRBV4-2
TGTGCCAGCAGCCAAGATCCGACAAACACCATATATTTT
CASSQDPTNTIYF
>once|TRBJ2-2|.|TRBV6-5
TGTGCCAGCAGAGGGGACGGGAACACCGGGGAGCTGTTTTTT
CASRGDGNTGELFF
>.|TRBJ1-6|.|TRBV30
TGTGCCTGGAGTGTTCTGCCATCACCCCTCCACTTT
CAWSVLPSPLHF
>.|TRBJ1-3|.|TRBV2
TGTGCCAGCAGGCGAGACGGGGTTAGCTCTGGAAACACCATATATTTT
CASRRDGVSSGNTIYF
>.|TRBJ2-1|TRBD2|TRBV19
TGTGCCAGTAGTATACTAGCGGGGATAGGCAATGAGCAGTTCTTC
CASSILAGIGNEQFF
>.|TRBJ2-7|.|TRBV28
TGTGCCAGTAAGGCAACAGGGAGGTACGAGCAGTACTTC
CASKATGRYEQYF
>once|TRBJ2-7|.|TRBV11-1
TGTGCCAGCGGAAGGGGGGTCTCCTACGAGCAGTACTTC
CASGRGVSYEQYF
>.|TRBJ2-1|.|TRBV6-5
TGTGCCAGCAGTTACTCGTTTGAGTACAATGAGCAGTTCTTC
CASSYSFEYNEQFF
>.|TRBJ1-2|TRBD1|TRBV19
TGTGCCAGTAGTCGCCTAGGACAGGTTTGGGCGCATGCCTATGGCTACACCTTC
CASSRLGQVWAHAYGYTF
>.|TRBJ2-7|TRBD2|TRBV28
TGTGCCAGCAGTCTTCCAGCGGGAGGACTGACCTACGAGCAGTACTTC
CASSLPAGGLTYEQYF
>.|TRBJ2-7|TRBD2|TRBV2
TGTGCCAGCATGATTAGCGGGAGAAGGACCTACGAGCAGTACTTC
CASMISGRRTYEQYF
>.|TRBJ1-5|.|TRBV5-6
TGTGCCAGCAGCCCCAGTAGGTGGGGCAATCAGCCCCAGCATTTT
CASSPSRWGNQPQHF
>few|TRBJ1-6|.|TRBV7-9
TGTGCCAGCACCAGGACTTTGGGGGAGAATTCACCCCTCCACTTT
CASTRTLGENSPLHF